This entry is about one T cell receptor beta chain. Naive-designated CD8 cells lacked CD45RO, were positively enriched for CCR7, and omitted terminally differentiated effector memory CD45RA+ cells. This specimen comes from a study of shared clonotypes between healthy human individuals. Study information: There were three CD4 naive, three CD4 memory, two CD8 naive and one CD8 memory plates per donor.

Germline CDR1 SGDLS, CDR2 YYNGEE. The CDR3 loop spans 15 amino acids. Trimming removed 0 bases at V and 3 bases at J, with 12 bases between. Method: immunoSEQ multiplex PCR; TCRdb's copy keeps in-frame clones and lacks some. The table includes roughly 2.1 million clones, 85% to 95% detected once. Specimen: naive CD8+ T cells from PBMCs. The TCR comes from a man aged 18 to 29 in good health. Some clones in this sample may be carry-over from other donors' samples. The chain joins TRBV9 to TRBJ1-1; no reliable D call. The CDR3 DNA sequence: TGTGCCAGCAGCGTAGACACGGGTCGGGACACTGAAGCTTTCTTT. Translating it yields CASSVDTGRDTEAFF.